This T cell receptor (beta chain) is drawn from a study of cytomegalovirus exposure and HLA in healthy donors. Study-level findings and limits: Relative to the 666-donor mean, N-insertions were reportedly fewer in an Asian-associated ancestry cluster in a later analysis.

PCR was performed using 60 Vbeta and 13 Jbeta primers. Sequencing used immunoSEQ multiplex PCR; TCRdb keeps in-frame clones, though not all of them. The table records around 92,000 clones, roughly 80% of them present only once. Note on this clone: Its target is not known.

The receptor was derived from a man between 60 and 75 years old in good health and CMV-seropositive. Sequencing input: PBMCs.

The CDR3 reads CASSPGLASRSPLHF. For the CDR3, the DNA is TGTGCCAGCAGTCCCGGACTGGCTAGTCGTTCACCCCTCCACTTT. The chain links TRBV6-5 to TRBJ1-6; D gene ambiguous. Germline CDR1 is MNHEY and CDR2 is SVGAGI. Trimming removed 5 bases at V and 9 bases at J, with 17 bases between. The CDR3 has 15 residues.